One and the same sample provided the 5 T cell receptor beta chains below, sequenced in a study of T cell clonality in common variable immunodeficiency. The table came from immunoSEQ multiplex PCR; TCRdb's copy has only in-frame clones and leaves some out. This sample shows roughly 70,000 clones and no singletons; approximately 1.5% rests with the ten largest. The specimen sequenced was peripheral blood mononuclear cells. The origin of the receptors is a person between 18 and 70 years old in good health.

This clone was found many times. The read finishes 3 residues shy of the CDR3 end, and the germline J gene is used to complete it. This rearrangement joins TRBV10-3 to TRBJ2-3; no firm D call. From germline, CDR1 is ENHRY and CDR2 SYGVKD. CDR3 size: 13 residues. The V end was cut by 7 bases, the J end by 0 bases, with 8 bases between. CDR3 DNA, as far as it was read: TGTGCCATCAACCCGACTAGCACAGATACG. Protein product: CAINPTSTDT. The entire CDR3 is CAINPTSTDTQYF.

This clone has ten or more counts. Sequencing ends 3 residues short of the CDR3 end; the germline J gene provides the rest. The rearrangement uses TRBV6-1 and TRBJ1-1, with 10 bases lining up with TRBD1. The CDR3 is made up of 15 amino acids. The germline gives CDR1 MNHNS, CDR2 SASEGT. Trimming at V came to 3 bases and at J to 2 bases, leaving 3 bases not matched to a gene. The part of the CDR3 DNA that was read is TGTGCCAGCAGTGACGGGACAGGGGTAAACACTGAA. It codes for CASSDGTGVNTE. The CDR3 in full is CASSDGTGVNTEAFF.

This clone was detected ten times or more. The read falls 3 residues short of the CDR3 end, and the missing part is taken from the germline J gene. The rearrangement links TRBV7-2 to TRBJ2-6; 7 nucleotides line up with TRBD1. V was pared by 5 bases and J by 4 bases, with 5 bases of the junction left unmatched. The germline V gene encodes CDR1 SGHTA and CDR2 FQGNSA. The CDR3 contains 15 residues. The CDR3 sequence is CASSRGPSGANVLTF. The CDR3 bases that were read are TGTGCCAGCAGCAGGGGGCCGTCCGGGGCCAACGTC.

The sample holds many counts of this clone. The read falls 3 residues short of the CDR3 end, and the missing part is taken from the germline J gene. The chain joins TRBV20-1 to TRBJ2-1; 11 positions match TRBD2. V lost 4 bases, J lost 8 bases, and 10 bases stayed unmatched. The length of the CDR3 is 15 residues. Looked up from germline, CDR1 is DFQATT and CDR2 is SNEGSKA (reference sequence). The DNA read from the CDR3 is TGCAGTGCTACCCCCATAGCGGGGGGGTGGGATGAG. Encoded protein: CSATPIAGGWDE. The CDR3, in full, reads CSATPIAGGWDEQFF.

Points on this clone: The read gets to within 3 residues of the CDR3 end, and the germline J gene fills in the rest. This sequence joins TRBV7-3 and TRBJ2-3; D may be TRBD2 (7 bases). The germline V gene encodes CDR1 SGHTA and CDR2 FQGTGA. V lost 2 bases and J 6 bases, leaving 15 bases between the germline ends. This CDR3 has 15 residues. The CDR3 is CASSLYGGLGDTQYF. The part of the CDR3 DNA that was read is TGTGCCAGCAGCTTATACGGGGGGCTCGGGGATACG.